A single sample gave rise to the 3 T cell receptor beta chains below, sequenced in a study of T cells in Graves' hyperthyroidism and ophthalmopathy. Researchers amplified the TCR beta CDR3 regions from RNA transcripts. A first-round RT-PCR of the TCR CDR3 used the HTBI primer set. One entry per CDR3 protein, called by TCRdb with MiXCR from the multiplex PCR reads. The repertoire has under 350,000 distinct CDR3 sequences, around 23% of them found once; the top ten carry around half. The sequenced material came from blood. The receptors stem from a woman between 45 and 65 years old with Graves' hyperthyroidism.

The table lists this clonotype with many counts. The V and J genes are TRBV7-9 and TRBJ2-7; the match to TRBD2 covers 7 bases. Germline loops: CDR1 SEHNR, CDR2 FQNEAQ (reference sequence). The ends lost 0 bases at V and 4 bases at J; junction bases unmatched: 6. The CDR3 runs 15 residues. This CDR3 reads CASSLAVAGKYEQYF. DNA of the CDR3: TGTGCCAGCAGCTTAGCGGTAGCGGGCAAATACGAGCAGTACTTC. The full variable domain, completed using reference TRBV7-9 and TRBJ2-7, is DTGVSQNPRHKITKRGQNVTFRCDPISEHNRLYWYRQTLGQGPEFLTYFQNEAQLEKSRLLSDRFSAERPKGSFSTLEIQRTEQGDSAMYLCASSLAVAGKYEQYFGPGTRLTVT.

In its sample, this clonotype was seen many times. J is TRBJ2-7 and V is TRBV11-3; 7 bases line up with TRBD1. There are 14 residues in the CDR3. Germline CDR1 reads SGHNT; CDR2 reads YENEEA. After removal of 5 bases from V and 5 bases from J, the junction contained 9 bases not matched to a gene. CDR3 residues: CASSVGQPLDEQYF. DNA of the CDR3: TGTGCCAGCAGCGTGGGACAGCCCCTCGACGAGCAGTACTTC.

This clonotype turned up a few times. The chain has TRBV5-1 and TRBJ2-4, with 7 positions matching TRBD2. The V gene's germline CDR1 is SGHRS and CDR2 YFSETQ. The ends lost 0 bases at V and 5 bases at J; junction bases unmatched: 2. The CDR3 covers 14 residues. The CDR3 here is CASSLVGGENIQYF. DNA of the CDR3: TGCGCCAGCAGCTTGGTTGGGGGGGAAAACATTCAGTACTTC.